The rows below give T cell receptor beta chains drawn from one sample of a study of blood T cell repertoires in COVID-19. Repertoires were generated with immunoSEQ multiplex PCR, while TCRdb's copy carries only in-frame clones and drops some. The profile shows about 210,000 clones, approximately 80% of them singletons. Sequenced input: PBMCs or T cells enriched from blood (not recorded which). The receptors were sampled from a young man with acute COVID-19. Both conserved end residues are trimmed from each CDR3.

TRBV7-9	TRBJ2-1	ASSLVLSEQF
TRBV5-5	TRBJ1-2	ASSLAGNYGYT
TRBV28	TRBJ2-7	ATGLAGGTLEQY
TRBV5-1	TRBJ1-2	ASSWAEDRRVSNYGYT
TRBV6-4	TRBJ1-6	ASSADLPGSPLH
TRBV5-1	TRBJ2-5	ASSATGTGVKTQY
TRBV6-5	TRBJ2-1	ASTGLADNEQF
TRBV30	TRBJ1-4	AWSAGRLF
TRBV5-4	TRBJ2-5	ASSPPDYETQY
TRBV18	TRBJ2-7	ASSPPRAAMNYEQY
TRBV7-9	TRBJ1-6	ASSFTDFVYNSPLH
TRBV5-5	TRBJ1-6	ASSLARGYHNSPLH
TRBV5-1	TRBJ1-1	ASSPQGNTEAF
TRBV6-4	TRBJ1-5	ASSPEFSGQPQH
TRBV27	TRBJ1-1	ASSLRQSRGLRYMATEAF
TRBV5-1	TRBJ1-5	ASSWGQGSNQPQH
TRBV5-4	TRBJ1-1	ASSVGALNTEAF
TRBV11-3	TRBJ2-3	ASSAGSTDTQY
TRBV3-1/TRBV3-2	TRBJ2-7	ASSQGTGMSEQY
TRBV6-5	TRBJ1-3	ASSSPGQGARAIY
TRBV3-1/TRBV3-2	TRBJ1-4	ASSQASEKLF
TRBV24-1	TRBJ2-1	ATSDGGKTGGEEQF
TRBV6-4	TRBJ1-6	ASREGGNSPLH
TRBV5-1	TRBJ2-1	ASSLSVSQGAYNEQF
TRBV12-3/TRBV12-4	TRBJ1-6	AIGGNSNSPLH
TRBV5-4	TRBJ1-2	AGGQGDYGYT
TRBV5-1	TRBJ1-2	ASSSLATIGGYT
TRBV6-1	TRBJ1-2	ASSEAWGVYGYT
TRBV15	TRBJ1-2	ATSPGAGYGYT
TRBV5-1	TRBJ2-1	ASSLTSGGRNEQF
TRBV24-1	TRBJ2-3	ATGDRISTDTQY
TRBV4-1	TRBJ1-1	ASSFRTGWYTEAF
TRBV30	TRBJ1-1	ACTGGWNTEAF
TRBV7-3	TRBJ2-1	ASSSKRSRGGKNEQF
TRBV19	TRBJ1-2	ATSTSTWGYT
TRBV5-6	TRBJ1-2	ASSPGSLGFET
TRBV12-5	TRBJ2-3	ASGLVPVGGTDTQY
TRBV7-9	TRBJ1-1	ASSLLRTGGTEAF
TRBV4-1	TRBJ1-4	ASSQEREEVGKLF
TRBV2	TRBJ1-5	ASKEQGASQH
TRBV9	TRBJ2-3	ASSTQRGGTDTQY
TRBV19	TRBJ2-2	ASSNPLRSRLTGELF
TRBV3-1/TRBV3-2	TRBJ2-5	ASSQDGGSGGAQETQY
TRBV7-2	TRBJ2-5	ASSLGLTSGGAVETQY
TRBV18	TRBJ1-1	ASSPIDTNTEAF
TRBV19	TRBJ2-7	ASSPYGTEGTYEQY
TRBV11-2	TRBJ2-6	ASSLVFFGQGTGANVLT
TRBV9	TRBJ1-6	ASSVLAADSPLH
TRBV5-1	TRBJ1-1	ASSFGGQENTEAF